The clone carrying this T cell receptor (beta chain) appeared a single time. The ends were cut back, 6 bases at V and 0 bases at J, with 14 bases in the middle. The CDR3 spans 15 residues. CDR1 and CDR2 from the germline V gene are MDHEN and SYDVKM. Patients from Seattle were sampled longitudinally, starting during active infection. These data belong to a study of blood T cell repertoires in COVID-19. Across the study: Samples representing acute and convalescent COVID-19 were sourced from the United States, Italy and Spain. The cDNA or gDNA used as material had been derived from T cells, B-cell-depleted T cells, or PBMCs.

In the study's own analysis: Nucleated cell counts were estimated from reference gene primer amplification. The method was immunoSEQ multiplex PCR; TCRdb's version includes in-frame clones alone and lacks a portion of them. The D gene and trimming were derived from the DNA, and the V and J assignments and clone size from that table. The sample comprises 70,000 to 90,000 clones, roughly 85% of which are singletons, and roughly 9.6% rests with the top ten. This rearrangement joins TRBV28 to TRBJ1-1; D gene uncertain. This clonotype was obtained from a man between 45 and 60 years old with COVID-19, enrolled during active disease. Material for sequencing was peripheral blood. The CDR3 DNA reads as TGTGCCAGCAGGGCCTTGAGGCGGATGAACACTGAAGCTTTCTTT. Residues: CASRALRRMNTEAFF. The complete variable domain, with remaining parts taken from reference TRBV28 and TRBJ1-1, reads DVKVTQSSRYLVKRTGEKVFLECVQDMDHENMFWYRQDPGLGLRLIYFSYDVKMKEKGDIPEGYSVSREKKERFSLILESASTNQTSMYLCASRALRRMNTEAFFGQGTRLTVV.